The clone carrying this T cell receptor (beta chain) was found many times. Amplified TCR beta CDR3 regions derived from RNA transcripts. The HTBI primer set served for first-round RT-PCR of the TCR CDR3. TCRdb passed the multiplex PCR reads through MiXCR, listing each CDR3 protein once. The sample records about 510,000 distinct CDR3 sequences, 14% being singletons. The sample comes from a study of T cells in Graves' hyperthyroidism and ophthalmopathy. Exclusion criteria comprised uncontrolled infection, other autoimmune disease, pregnancy or lactation. There are 17 residues in the CDR3. The V gene's germline CDR1 is MDHEN and CDR2 SYDVKM. With V trimmed by 4 bases and J by 0 bases, 7 bases remained unmatched.

Specimen: blood. The clonotype was recovered from a woman aged 40 to 50 with Graves' hyperthyroidism. The J gene is TRBJ1-5, the V gene TRBV28; 9 nucleotides line up with TRBD1. The CDR3 DNA reads as TGTGCCAGCAGTTGGGCACAGGGGGCCGGTAGCAATCAGCCCCAGCATTTT. Protein: CASSWAQGAGSNQPQHF.